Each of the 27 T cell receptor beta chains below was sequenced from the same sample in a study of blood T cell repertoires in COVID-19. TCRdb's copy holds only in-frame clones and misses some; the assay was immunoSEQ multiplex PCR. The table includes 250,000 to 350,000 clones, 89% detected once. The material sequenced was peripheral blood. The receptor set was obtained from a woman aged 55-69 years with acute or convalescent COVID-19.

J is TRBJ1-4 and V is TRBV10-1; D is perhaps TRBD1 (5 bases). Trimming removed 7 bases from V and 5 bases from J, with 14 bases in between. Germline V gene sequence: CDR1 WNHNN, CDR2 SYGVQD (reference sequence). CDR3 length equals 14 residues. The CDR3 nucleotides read TGCGCCAGCAAAGTCGGCAGGGTCAATGAAAAACTGTTTTTT. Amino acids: CASKVGRVNEKLFF.

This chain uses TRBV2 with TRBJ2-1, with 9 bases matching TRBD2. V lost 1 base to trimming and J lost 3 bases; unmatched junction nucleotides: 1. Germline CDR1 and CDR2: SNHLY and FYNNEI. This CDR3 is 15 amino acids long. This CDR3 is CASSEGLAVYNEQFF. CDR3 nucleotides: TGTGCCAGCAGTGAAGGACTAGCGGTCTACAATGAGCAGTTCTTC.

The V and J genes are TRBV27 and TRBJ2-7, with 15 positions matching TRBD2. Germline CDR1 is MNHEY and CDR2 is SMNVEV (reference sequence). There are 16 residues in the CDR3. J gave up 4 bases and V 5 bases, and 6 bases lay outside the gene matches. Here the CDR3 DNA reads TGTGCCAGCAGTCCGGGACTAGCGGGAGGCGAATACGAGCAGTACTTC. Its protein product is CASSPGLAGGEYEQYF.

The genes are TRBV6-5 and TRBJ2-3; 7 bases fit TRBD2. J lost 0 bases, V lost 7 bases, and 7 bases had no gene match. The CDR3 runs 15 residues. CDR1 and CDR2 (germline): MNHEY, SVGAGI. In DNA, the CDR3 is TGTGCCAGCACCCAAACTAGCGCTAGCACAGATACGCAGTATTTT. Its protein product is CASTQTSASTDTQYF.

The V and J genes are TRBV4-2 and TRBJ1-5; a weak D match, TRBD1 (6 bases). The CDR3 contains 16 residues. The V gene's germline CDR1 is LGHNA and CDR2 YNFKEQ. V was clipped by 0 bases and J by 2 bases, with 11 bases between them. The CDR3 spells CASSQDAGAGNQPQHF. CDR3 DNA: TGTGCCAGCAGCCAAGACGCGGGGGCGGGCAATCAGCCCCAGCATTTT.

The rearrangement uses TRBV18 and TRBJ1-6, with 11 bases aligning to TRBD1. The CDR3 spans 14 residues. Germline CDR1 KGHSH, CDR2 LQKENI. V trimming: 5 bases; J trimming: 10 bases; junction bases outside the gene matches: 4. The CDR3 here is CASSTGTGGSPLHF. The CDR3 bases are TGTGCCAGCTCAACCGGGACAGGGGGATCACCCCTCCACTTT.

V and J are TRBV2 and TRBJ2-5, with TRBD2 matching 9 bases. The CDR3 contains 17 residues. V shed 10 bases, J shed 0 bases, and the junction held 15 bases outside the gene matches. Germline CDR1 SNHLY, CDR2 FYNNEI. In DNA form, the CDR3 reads TGTGCCAACACGAGCTCTATCACTAGCGGGTACCAAGAGACCCAGTACTTC. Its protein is CANTSSITSGYQETQYF.

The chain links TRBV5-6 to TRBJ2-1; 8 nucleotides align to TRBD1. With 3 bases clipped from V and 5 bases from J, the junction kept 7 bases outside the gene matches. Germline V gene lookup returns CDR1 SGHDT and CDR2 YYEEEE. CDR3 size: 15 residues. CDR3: CASSSRWTGHNEQFF. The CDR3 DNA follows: TGTGCCAGCAGCTCCCGTTGGACAGGGCACAATGAGCAGTTCTTC. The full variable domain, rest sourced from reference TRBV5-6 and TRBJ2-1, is DAGVTQSPTHLIKTRGQQVTLRCSPKSGHDTVSWYQQALGQGPQFIFQYYEEEERQRGNFPDRFSGHQFPNYSSELNVNALLLGDSALYLCASSSRWTGHNEQFFGPGTRLTVL.

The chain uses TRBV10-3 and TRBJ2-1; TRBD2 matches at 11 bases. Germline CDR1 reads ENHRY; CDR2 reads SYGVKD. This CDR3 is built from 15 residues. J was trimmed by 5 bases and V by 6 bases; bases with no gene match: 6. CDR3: CAIREGTSGHNEQFF. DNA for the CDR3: TGTGCCATCAGGGAAGGGACTAGCGGCCACAATGAGCAGTTCTTC.

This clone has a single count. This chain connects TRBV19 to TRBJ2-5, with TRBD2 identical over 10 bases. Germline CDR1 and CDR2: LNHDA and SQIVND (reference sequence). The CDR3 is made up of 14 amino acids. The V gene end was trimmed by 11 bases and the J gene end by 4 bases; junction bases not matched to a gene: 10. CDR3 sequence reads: CASRSGGARETQYF. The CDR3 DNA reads TGTGCCTCACGGAGCGGGGGGGCCAGAGAGACCCAGTACTTC. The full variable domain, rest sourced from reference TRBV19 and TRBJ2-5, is DGGITQSPKYLFRKEGQNVTLSCEQNLNHDAMYWYRQDPGQGLRLIYYSQIVNDFQKGDIAEGYSVSREKKESFPLTVTSAQKNPTAFYLCASRSGGARETQYFGPGTRLLVL.

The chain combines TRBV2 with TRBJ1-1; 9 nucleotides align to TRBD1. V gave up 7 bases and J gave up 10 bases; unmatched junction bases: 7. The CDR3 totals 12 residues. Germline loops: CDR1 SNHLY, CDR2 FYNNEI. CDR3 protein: CASIRDREGAFF. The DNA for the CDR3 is TGTGCCAGCATAAGGGACAGGGAAGGAGCTTTCTTT.

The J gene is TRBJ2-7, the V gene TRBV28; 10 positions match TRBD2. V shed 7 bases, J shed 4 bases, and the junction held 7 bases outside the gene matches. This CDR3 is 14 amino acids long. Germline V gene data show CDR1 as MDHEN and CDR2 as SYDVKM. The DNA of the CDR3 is TGTGCCAGCACTAGCGGGAGCGGGGGATACGAGCAGTACTTC. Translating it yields CASTSGSGGYEQYF.

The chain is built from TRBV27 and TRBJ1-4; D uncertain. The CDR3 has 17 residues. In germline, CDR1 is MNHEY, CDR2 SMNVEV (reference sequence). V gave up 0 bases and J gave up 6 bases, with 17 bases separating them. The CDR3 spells CASSLSTVNWRDEKLFF. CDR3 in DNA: TGTGCCAGCAGTTTATCGACGGTCAACTGGAGGGATGAAAAACTGTTTTTT.

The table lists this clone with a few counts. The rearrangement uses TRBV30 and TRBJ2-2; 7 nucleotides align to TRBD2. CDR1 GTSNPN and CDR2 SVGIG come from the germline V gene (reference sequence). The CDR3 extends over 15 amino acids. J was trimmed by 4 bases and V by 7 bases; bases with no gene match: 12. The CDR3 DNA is TGTGCCTTGGTTAGGGGCGGGAGTGGCACCGGGGAGCTGTTTTTT. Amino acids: CALVRGGSGTGELFF. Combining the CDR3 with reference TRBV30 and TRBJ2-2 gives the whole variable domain SQTIHQWPATLVQPVGSPLSLECTVEGTSNPNLYWYRQAAGRGLQLLFYSVGIGQISSEVPQNLSASRPQDRQFILSSKKLLLSDSGFYLCALVRGGSGTGELFFGEGSRLTVL.

This CDR3 reads CASSPGEFNYGYTF. CDR3 nucleotide sequence: TGTGCCAGCAGCCCAGGGGAGTTTAACTATGGCTACACCTTC. The V and J genes are TRBV9 and TRBJ1-2; D may be TRBD1 (6 bases). CDR1 and CDR2 from the germline V gene are SGDLS and YYNGEE. The CDR3 has 14 residues. V lost 4 bases, J lost 1 base, and 11 bases lay in between.

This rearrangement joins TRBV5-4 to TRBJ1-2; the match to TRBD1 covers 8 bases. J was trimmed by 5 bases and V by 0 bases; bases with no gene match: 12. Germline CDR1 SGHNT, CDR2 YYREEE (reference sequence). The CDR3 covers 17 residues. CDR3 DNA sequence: TGTGCCAGCAGCTTGGTCCGATCGGTGCAGGGGGCATATGGCTACACCTTC. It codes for CASSLVRSVQGAYGYTF.

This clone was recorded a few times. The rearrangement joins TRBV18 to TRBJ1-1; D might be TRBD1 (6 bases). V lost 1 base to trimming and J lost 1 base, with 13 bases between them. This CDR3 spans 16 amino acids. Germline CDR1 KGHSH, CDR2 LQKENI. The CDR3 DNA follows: TGTGCCAGCTCACCACGTCTTGGGACACAGAACACTGAAGCTTTCTTT. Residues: CASSPRLGTQNTEAFF.

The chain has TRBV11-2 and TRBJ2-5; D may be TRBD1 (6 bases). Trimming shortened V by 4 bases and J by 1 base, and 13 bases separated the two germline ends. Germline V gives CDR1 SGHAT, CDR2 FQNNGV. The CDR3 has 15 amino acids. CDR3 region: CASSYITGSQETQYF. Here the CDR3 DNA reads TGTGCCAGCAGCTATATTACAGGGTCCCAAGAGACCCAGTACTTC.

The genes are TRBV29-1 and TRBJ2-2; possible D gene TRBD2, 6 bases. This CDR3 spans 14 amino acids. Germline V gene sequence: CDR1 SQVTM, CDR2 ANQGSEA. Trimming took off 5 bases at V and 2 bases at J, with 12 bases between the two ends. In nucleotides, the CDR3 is TGCAGCGTTCCCGGGACTTTAAACACCGGGGAGCTGTTTTTT. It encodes CSVPGTLNTGELFF.

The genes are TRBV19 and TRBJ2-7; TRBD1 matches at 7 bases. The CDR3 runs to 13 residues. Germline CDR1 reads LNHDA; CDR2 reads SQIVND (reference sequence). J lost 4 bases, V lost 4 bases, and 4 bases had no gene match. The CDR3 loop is CASSTDRAYEQYF. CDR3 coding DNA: TGTGCCAGTAGTACCGACAGGGCGTACGAGCAGTACTTC.

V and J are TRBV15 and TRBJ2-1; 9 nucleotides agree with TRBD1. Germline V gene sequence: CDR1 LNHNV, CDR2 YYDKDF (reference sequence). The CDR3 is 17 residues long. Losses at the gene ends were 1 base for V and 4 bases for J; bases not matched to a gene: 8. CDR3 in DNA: TGTGCCACCAGCAGAGGAACCACAGGGGGCTCATACAATGAGCAGTTCTTC. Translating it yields CATSRGTTGGSYNEQFF.

CDR3 bases: TGTGCCAGTAAGACGGGGGGCAATCAGCCCCAGCATTTT. Protein sequence: CASKTGGNQPQHF. The chain has TRBV19 and TRBJ1-5; D possibly corresponds to TRBD1 (5 bases). Germline CDR1 is LNHDA and CDR2 is SQIVND (reference sequence). This CDR3 is 13 amino acids long. V was shortened by 7 bases and J by 2 bases, with 9 bases between the two germline ends.

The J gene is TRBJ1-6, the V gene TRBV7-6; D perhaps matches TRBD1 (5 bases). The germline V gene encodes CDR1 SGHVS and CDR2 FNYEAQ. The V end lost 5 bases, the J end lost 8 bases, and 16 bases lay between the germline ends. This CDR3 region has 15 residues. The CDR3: CASSTGRGRDSPLHF. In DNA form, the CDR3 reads TGTGCCAGCAGCACGGGGAGGGGTCGGGATTCACCCCTCCACTTT.

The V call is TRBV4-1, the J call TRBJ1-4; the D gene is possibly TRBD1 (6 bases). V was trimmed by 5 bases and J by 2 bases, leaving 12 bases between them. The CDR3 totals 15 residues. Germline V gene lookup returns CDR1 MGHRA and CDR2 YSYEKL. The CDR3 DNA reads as TGCGCCAGCAGCATACAGGGAGGGACTAATGAAAAACTGTTTTTT. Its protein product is CASSIQGGTNEKLFF.

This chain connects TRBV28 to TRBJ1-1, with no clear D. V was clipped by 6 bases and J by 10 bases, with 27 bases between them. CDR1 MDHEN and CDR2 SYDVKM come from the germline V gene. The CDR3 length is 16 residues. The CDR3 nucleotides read TGTGCCAGCAGCCCCCCCGATATACCCGGGAGCAAGGGAGCTTTCTTT. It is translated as CASSPPDIPGSKGAFF.

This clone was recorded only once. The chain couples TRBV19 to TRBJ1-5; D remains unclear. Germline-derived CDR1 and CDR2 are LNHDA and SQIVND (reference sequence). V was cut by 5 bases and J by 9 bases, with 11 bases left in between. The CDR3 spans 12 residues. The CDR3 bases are TGTGCCAGTAGTGAGCCCCCTGGGCCCCAGCATTTT. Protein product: CASSEPPGPQHF. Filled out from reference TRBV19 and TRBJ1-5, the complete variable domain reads DGGITQSPKYLFRKEGQNVTLSCEQNLNHDAMYWYRQDPGQGLRLIYYSQIVNDFQKGDIAEGYSVSREKKESFPLTVTSAQKNPTAFYLCASSEPPGPQHFGDGTRLSIL.

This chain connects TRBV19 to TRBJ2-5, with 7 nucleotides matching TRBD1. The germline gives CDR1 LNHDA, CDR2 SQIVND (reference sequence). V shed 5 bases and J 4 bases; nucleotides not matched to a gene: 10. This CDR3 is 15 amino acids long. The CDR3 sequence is CASSLRDRDRETQYF. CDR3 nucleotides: TGTGCCAGTAGTCTCCGAGACAGGGATAGAGAGACCCAGTACTTC.